The clone carrying this T cell receptor beta chain occurred a few times. Its antigen is unknown. TCRB transcripts that were expressed got sequenced, as all of the isolated RNA had been reverse transcribed. Measured with immunoSEQ multiplex PCR; TCRdb has only the in-frame clones, and not every one. The sample holds around 97,000 clones, 28% seen once. The data originate from a study of beta chain features in type 1 diabetes. Study-wide points: Across all four CD4+ subsets, people with type 1 diabetes showed modestly shorter TCRB CDR3s. Compared with healthy donors, patients appeared to share more similar naive, central memory and regulatory TCRB repertoires.

Heparinised blood was drawn once per donor, averaging approximately 100 mL. CD4+ naive, central memory, regulatory and stem cell-like memory cells were sorted via CD45RO/CCR7/CD25/CD127/CD95/CD27. V was clipped by 3 bases and J by 3 bases, with 8 bases between them. The length of the CDR3 is 13 residues. CDR1 MGHDK and CDR2 SYGVNS come from the germline V gene. Material for sequencing was central memory CD4+ T cells from blood. This chain connects TRBV25-1 to TRBJ1-2; possibly TRBD1 for D (5 bases). The clonotype comes from a young woman with type 1 diabetes. The CDR3 here is CASSEEQDYGYTF. The CDR3 DNA reads as TGTGCCAGCAGTGAGGAACAGGACTATGGCTACACCTTC.